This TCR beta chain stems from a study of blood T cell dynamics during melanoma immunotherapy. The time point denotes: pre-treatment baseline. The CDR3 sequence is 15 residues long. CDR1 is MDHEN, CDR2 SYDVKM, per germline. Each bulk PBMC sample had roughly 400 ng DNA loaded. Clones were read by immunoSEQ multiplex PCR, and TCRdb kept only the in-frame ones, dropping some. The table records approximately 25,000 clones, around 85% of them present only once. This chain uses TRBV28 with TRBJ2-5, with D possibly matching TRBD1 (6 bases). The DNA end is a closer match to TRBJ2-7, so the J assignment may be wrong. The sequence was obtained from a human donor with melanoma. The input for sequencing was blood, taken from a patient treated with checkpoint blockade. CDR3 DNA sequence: TGTGCCAGCAGTGCGTACGTCAGGGGTGACTACGAGCAGTACTTC. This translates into CASSAYVRGDYEQYF.